These 15 T cell receptor beta chains were all obtained from the same sample, sequenced in a study of regulatory T cells in long-lasting Graves disease. As for time point: persistent/refractory GD, antithyroid drugs over 5 years with positive TRAb. The TCR library was made from RNA extracted from PBMCs. The authors built TCR beta libraries using iRepertoire HTBI primers and Arm-PCR of CDR3 regions. TCRdb itself ran the multiplex PCR reads through MiXCR, one entry per CDR3 protein. Among 350,000 to 450,000 distinct CDR3 sequences listed, around 23% were seen once. The sequencing used peripheral blood mononuclear cells (PBMCs), collected when the disease was refractory, from a patient treated with antithyroid drugs. These receptors originate from a female donor with Graves disease.

V and J are TRBV5-1 and TRBJ2-2; no reliable D call. Trimming pared 3 bases from V and 0 bases from J, leaving 6 bases between. From germline, CDR1 is SGHRS and CDR2 YFSETQ. The CDR3 has 14 amino acids. CDR3 sequence: CASSSNSNTGELFF. The CDR3 DNA sequence: TGCGCCAGCAGCTCGAACTCGAACACCGGGGAGCTGTTTTTT.

This clonotype was counted ten times or more. This rearrangement joins TRBV28 to TRBJ2-7; 9 nucleotides agree with TRBD1. This CDR3 spans 13 amino acids. The V gene's germline CDR1 is MDHEN and CDR2 SYDVKM. With 5 bases clipped from V and 9 bases from J, the junction kept 8 bases outside the gene matches. The chain's CDR3 is CASSTTGGGRQYF. DNA for the CDR3: TGTGCCAGCAGTACCACAGGGGGCGGCAGGCAGTACTTC. Full variable domain (missing parts from reference TRBV28 and TRBJ2-7): DVKVTQSSRYLVKRTGEKVFLECVQDMDHENMFWYRQDPGLGLRLIYFSYDVKMKEKGDIPEGYSVSREKKERFSLILESASTNQTSMYLCASSTTGGGRQYFGPGTRLTVT.

V and J are TRBV4-2 and TRBJ2-5; 7 positions match TRBD2. The V gene end was trimmed by 4 bases and the J gene end by 2 bases; junction bases not matched to a gene: 7. The CDR3 loop spans 15 amino acids. CDR1 and CDR2 (germline): LGHNA, YNFKEQ. CDR3 sequence (DNA): TGTGCCAGCAGCCGGGTGGGAGGGCTGCAAGAGACCCAGTACTTC. Residues: CASSRVGGLQETQYF.

This clonotype came up a few times. V is TRBV7-9 and J is TRBJ1-6, with a possible D match to TRBD1 (5 bases). V was pared by 5 bases and J by 8 bases, with 10 bases between. The CDR3 runs 13 residues. Per germline, CDR1 SEHNR and CDR2 FQNEAQ (reference sequence). In nucleotides, the CDR3 is TGTGCCAGCAGCACCCCAGGGTATTCACCCCTCCACTTT. Translating gives CASSTPGYSPLHF.

V is TRBV7-3 and J is TRBJ2-6; a weak D match, TRBD2 (6 bases). Germline V gene data show CDR1 as SGHTA and CDR2 as FQGTGA. CDR3 length equals 17 residues. V dropped 1 base and J dropped 2 bases, with 12 bases sitting between them. CDR3 nucleotide sequence: TGTGCCAGCAGCTTAAATGGGGGGTCCCCTGGGGCCAACGTCCTGACTTTC. This encodes CASSLNGGSPGANVLTF.

Remarks on this clonotype: A read error may explain this, as a much larger clone is one base away. The genes are TRBV30 and TRBJ1-2; D is unresolved. Per the germline V gene, CDR1 is GTSNPN and CDR2 is SVGIG (reference sequence). This CDR3 region has 13 residues. Trimming left V 5 bases short and J 3 bases short, with 13 bases between. CDR3 sequence: CAWVPRADYGYTF. The CDR3 region has the DNA TGTGCCTGGGTTCCTCGAGCTGACTATGGCTACACCTTC.

V and J are TRBV29-1 and TRBJ2-3; 14 nucleotides agree with TRBD2. Trimming removed 6 bases from V and 5 bases from J; junction bases left unmatched: 7. CDR1 and CDR2 from the germline V gene are SQVTM and ANQGSEA. The CDR3 is 15 residues long. For the CDR3, the DNA is TGCAGCGTCCAGGGACTAGCGGGAGTGAGAGATACGCAGTATTTT. This encodes CSVQGLAGVRDTQYF.

This clonotype occurred a few times. The V and J genes are TRBV27 and TRBJ2-1; 14 nucleotides align to TRBD2. V dropped 5 bases and J dropped 3; count of bases not matched to a gene: 9. From germline, CDR1 is MNHEY and CDR2 SMNVEV (reference sequence). CDR3 size: 18 residues. The CDR3: CASSKARTSGRFYNEQFF. Written as DNA, the CDR3 is TGTGCCAGCAGTAAAGCCCGGACTAGCGGGAGGTTCTACAATGAGCAGTTCTTC.

The table lists this clonotype with many counts. The chain couples TRBV28 to TRBJ2-5; 9 bases align to TRBD2. The CDR3 consists of 17 residues. CDR1 MDHEN and CDR2 SYDVKM come from the germline V gene. After removal of 4 bases from V and 2 bases from J, the junction contained 11 bases not matched to a gene. For the CDR3, the DNA is TGTGCCAGCAGTTCCCGACTTAGCGGGAGTTGGCAAGAGACCCAGTACTTC. It encodes CASSSRLSGSWQETQYF.

The genes are TRBV3-1 and TRBJ2-3; 7 nucleotides match TRBD2. Germline trimming cut 3 bases from V and 0 bases from J; bases unmatched to any gene: 3. The CDR3 totals 15 residues. Germline CDR1 is LGHDT and CDR2 is YNNKEL (reference sequence). In nucleotides, the CDR3 is TGTGCCAGCAGCCACCAACTAGCGAGCACAGATACGCAGTATTTT. Protein sequence: CASSHQLASTDTQYF.

This clonotype was recorded at least ten times. CDR3 residues: CASSLDGQGGLPLHF. CDR3 sequence (DNA): TGTGCCAGCAGCTTAGATGGACAGGGGGGGCTCCCCCTCCACTTT. J is TRBJ1-6 and V is TRBV7-2; TRBD1 aligns across 10 bases. J was trimmed by 13 bases and V by 1 base; bases with no gene match: 7. CDR1 is SGHTA and CDR2 is FQGNSA in the germline V gene. The CDR3 covers 15 residues.

This clonotype has a handful of counts. The rearrangement links TRBV20-1 to TRBJ2-2; 7 bases align to TRBD2. With 6 bases clipped from V and 5 bases from J, the junction kept 18 bases outside the gene matches. CDR1 is DFQATT and CDR2 is SNEGSKA in the germline V gene (reference sequence). This CDR3 is 17 amino acids long. The CDR3 here is CSAITPASGLGTGELFF. CDR3 DNA sequence: TGCAGTGCAATTACGCCGGCTAGCGGCTTGGGGACCGGGGAGCTGTTTTTT.

At least ten counts were recorded for this clonotype. The chain is built from TRBV11-2 and TRBJ2-2; D remains ambiguous. Looked up from germline, CDR1 is SGHAT and CDR2 is FQNNGV. V was shortened by 6 bases and J by 1 base, with 12 bases between the two germline ends. This CDR3 contains 15 residues. The DNA of the CDR3 is TGTGCCAGCAGTCCCTCATGGGGGAACACCGGGGAGCTGTTTTTT. It specifies CASSPSWGNTGELFF.

This clonotype has only a few counts. The gene calls are TRBV20-1 and TRBJ1-5; D is perhaps TRBD1 (6 bases). The ends were cut back, 1 base at V and 1 base at J, with 11 bases in the middle. CDR3 length: 15 amino acids. The V gene's germline CDR1 is DFQATT and CDR2 SNEGSKA (reference sequence). The DNA for the CDR3 is TGCAGTGCTAGAGCCCCAGGGGTAAGCAATCAGCCCCAGCATTTT. Translated: CSARAPGVSNQPQHF.

As for this clonotype: A much larger clone differs from this one at a single base, so this may be a read error. This sequence joins TRBV20-1 and TRBJ2-7, with D maybe TRBD1 (6 bases). Germline-derived CDR1 and CDR2 are DFQATT and SNEGSKA (reference sequence). This CDR3 has 14 amino acids. CDR3 bases: TGCGGTGCTGGGAGACAGGTTTTCTCCTACGAGCAGTACTTC. It yields the protein CGAGRQVFSYEQYF.